These 20 T cell receptor beta chains came from one sample sequenced in a study of blood T cells in healthy people across ages. Primers used in a second PCR of roughly 6 to 12 cycles were a sample-barcoded 5' primer and a J-beta primer mix. TCRdb redid the calling of the 5' RACE reads with MiXCR, one entry per CDR3 protein. Of about 670,000 distinct CDR3 sequences in the sample, about 51% were seen once. The specimen was blood. The receptors come from a woman of 80 years or more in good health.

This clonotype turned up a few times. The V and J genes are TRBV7-8 and TRBJ1-1; D unresolved. This CDR3 spans 15 amino acids. Between the trimmed V and J ends, which lost 7 bases and 0 bases, there was a span of 15 bases. Germline lookup yields CDR1 SGHVS and CDR2 FQNEAQ. This chain's CDR3 is CASTPANSLNTEAFF. In DNA, the CDR3 is TGTGCCAGCACCCCGGCAAACTCATTGAACACTGAAGCTTTCTTT.

The chain links TRBV12-3 or TRBV12-4 to TRBJ1-5; 7 nucleotides align to TRBD1. The CDR3 is made up of 14 amino acids. Losses at the gene ends were 5 bases for V and 4 bases for J; bases not matched to a gene: 5. The CDR3 sequence: CASSGQAGNQPQHF. The CDR3 bases are TGTGCCAGCAGTGGACAGGCGGGGAATCAGCCCCAGCATTTT.

There are many counts of this clonotype. The genes are TRBV29-1 and TRBJ2-3, with D tentatively TRBD2 (6 bases). V was trimmed by 8 bases and J by 0 bases, leaving 15 bases between them. CDR3 length: 14 amino acids. Germline V gene lookup returns CDR1 SQVTM and CDR2 ANQGSEA. CDR3 loop: CSMGGSRSTDTQYF. Written as DNA, the CDR3 is TGCAGCATGGGAGGCTCGCGGAGCACAGATACGCAGTATTTT.

There are many counts of this clonotype. The rearrangement joins TRBV4-1 to TRBJ2-1; no clear D. This CDR3 has 14 residues. The V end was cut by 1 base, the J end by 12 bases, with 16 bases between. Looked up from germline, CDR1 is MGHRA and CDR2 is YSYEKL. CDR3 DNA sequence: TGCGCCAGCAGCCAAGGCCTCCTTGGGGTGGGGCAGTTCTTC. Encoded protein: CASSQGLLGVGQFF.

This clonotype was counted ten times or more. The rearrangement uses TRBV25-1 and TRBJ1-2; D might be TRBD1 (6 bases). This CDR3 is built from 13 residues. Germline V lookup: CDR1 MGHDK, CDR2 SYGVNS. V lost 1 base and J 7 bases, leaving 10 bases between the germline ends. The CDR3 region has the DNA TGTGCCAGCAGTGAATCAGGGGTTCCTGGCTACACCTTC. Encoded protein: CASSESGVPGYTF.

This clonotype was observed at least ten times. The J gene is TRBJ2-5, the V gene TRBV27; the D is unclear. V shed 7 bases and J shed 6 bases, with 24 bases lying between them. CDR1 is MNHEY, CDR2 SMNVEV, per germline (reference sequence). CDR3 length: 16 amino acids. The CDR3 sequence: CASTASSPWVGKTQYF. CDR3 nucleotides: TGTGCCAGCACCGCCTCGAGCCCCTGGGTCGGAAAGACCCAGTACTTC.

This clonotype was counted a few times. The gene calls are TRBV28 and TRBJ2-7; D possibly matches TRBD1 or TRBD2 (5 bases each). V was cut by 7 bases and J by 2 bases, with 12 bases left in between. CDR3 length equals 13 residues. Germline loops: CDR1 MDHEN, CDR2 SYDVKM. The CDR3 region is CASTGDGPYEQYF. DNA of the CDR3: TGTGCCAGCACCGGGGACGGACCCTACGAGCAGTACTTC.

The rearrangement uses TRBV20-1 and TRBJ2-1, with TRBD2 as a possible D gene (5 bases). V lost 2 bases and J lost 0, with 8 bases in between. CDR1 is DFQATT, CDR2 SNEGSKA, per germline (reference sequence). The CDR3 consists of 14 residues. The CDR3 spells CSARFGVSYNEQFF. The DNA of the CDR3 is TGCAGTGCTAGATTCGGGGTCTCCTACAATGAGCAGTTCTTC.

The chain joins TRBV27 to TRBJ2-7, with D possibly being TRBD1 or TRBD2 (5 bases each). V lost 6 bases to trimming and J lost 2 bases, with 14 bases between them. The CDR3 totals 14 residues. The germline V gene has CDR1 MNHEY and CDR2 SMNVEV (reference sequence). DNA of the CDR3: TGTGCCAGCAGCCGCGCCCGGGGCGCCTACGAGCAGTACTTC. As protein: CASSRARGAYEQYF.

This clonotype was detected ten times or more. The J gene is TRBJ2-7, the V gene TRBV7-2, with a tentative D call TRBD1 (5 bases). The germline V and J ends were trimmed by 5 bases and 1 base, with 12 bases remaining between them. CDR3 size: 14 residues. Germline CDR1 reads SGHTA; CDR2 reads FQGNSA. In DNA form, the CDR3 reads TGTGCCAGCAGCCTGAACAGGAAATCCTACGAGCAGTACTTC. It translates to CASSLNRKSYEQYF.

Note on this clonotype: Mismatch with germline at one junction end may stem from a read error. The V gene is TRBV6-5, the J gene TRBJ1-1; a possible D gene is TRBD1 (5 bases). The germline gives CDR1 MNHEY, CDR2 SVGAGI. The CDR3 totals 15 residues. The CDR3 nucleotides are TGTGCCAGCACGGGGGGTGGGCGGATGAACACTGAAGTTTTCTTT. Translation gives CASTGGGRMNTEVFF.

A note on this clonotype: A much larger clone lies a single base off, so this may be a read error. The gene calls are TRBV5-1 and TRBJ2-7, with TRBD1 matching over 7 bases. The CDR3 sequence is 14 residues long. The germline CDR1 and CDR2 sequences are SGHRS and YFSETQ. Losses at the gene ends were 0 bases for V and 7 bases for J; bases not matched to a gene: 7. The CDR3 here is CASSLEDRAHEQYF. The CDR3 DNA reads as TGCGCCAGCAGCTTGGAAGACAGGGCCCATGAGCAGTACTTC.

Concerning this clonotype: A much larger clone lies a single base off, so this may be a read error. The chain carries TRBV7-9 and TRBJ2-1, with D unresolved. The CDR3 sequence is 14 residues long. CDR1 and CDR2 (germline): SEHNR, FQNEAQ (reference sequence). V was shortened by 2 bases and J by 10 bases, with 15 bases between the two germline ends. The CDR3 region has the DNA TGTGCCAGCAGCTTAAGGATAGGAGTACCCGAGCAGTTCTTC. As protein: CASSLRIGVPEQFF.

The gene calls are TRBV10-3 and TRBJ2-7; 12 bases are a match to TRBD2. The CDR3 has 16 residues. CDR1 ENHRY and CDR2 SYGVKD come from the germline V gene. The V gene end was trimmed by 0 bases and the J gene end by 5 bases; junction bases not matched to a gene: 5. CDR3 loop: CAISESTSGSSHEQYF. The CDR3 nucleotides read TGTGCCATCAGTGAGTCGACTAGCGGGAGTTCCCACGAGCAGTACTTC.

This clonotype occurred once. A single base separates this from a much larger clone, so it may be a read error. This sequence joins TRBV7-2 and TRBJ1-2, with D perhaps TRBD1 (5 bases). CDR1 and CDR2 (germline): SGHTA, FQGNSA. The ends were cut back, 4 bases at V and 3 bases at J, with 9 bases in the middle. This CDR3 has 13 amino acids. This chain's CDR3 is CASSSDIDYGYTF. CDR3 DNA sequence: TGTGCCAGCAGCTCGGACATTGACTATGGCTACACCTTC.

This clonotype was counted ten times or more. A much larger clonotype is one base distant, so this may be a read error. The chain carries TRBV10-3 and TRBJ1-2; 10 bases align to TRBD1. CDR1 and CDR2 from the germline V gene are ENHRY and SYGVKD. The CDR3 totals 13 residues. In DNA form, the CDR3 reads TGTGCCAGCAGTCACGGGACAGGGGACGGCTACACCTTC. Residues: CASSHGTGDGYTF.

The rearrangement uses TRBV28 and TRBJ2-3; 9 nucleotides agree with TRBD2. The length of the CDR3 is 17 residues. The V and J ends lost 7 bases and 2 bases, in that order; junction bases with no gene match: 13. Germline values: CDR1 MDHEN, CDR2 SYDVKM. The CDR3 loop reads CASISSWGGRVTDTQYF. CDR3 in DNA: TGTGCCAGCATCTCGTCGTGGGGCGGGAGGGTCACAGATACGCAGTATTTT.

The chain employs TRBV5-1 and TRBJ2-5, with 11 nucleotides matching TRBD1. The ends lost 3 bases at V and 11 bases at J; junction bases unmatched: 15. The CDR3 totals 16 residues. Germline V gene sequence: CDR1 SGHRS, CDR2 YFSETQ. CDR3 sequence reads: CASSWGVGQGACEQYF. Here the CDR3 DNA reads TGCGCCAGCAGCTGGGGGGTCGGACAGGGGGCATGTGAGCAGTACTTC.

This chain connects TRBV13 to TRBJ2-1; 14 positions agree with TRBD2. The CDR3 runs to 17 residues. With 4 bases clipped from V and 2 bases from J, the junction kept 4 bases outside the gene matches. Germline assignment: CDR1 PRHDT and CDR2 FYEKMQ (reference sequence). CDR3 in amino acids: CASSSRTSGGPYNEQFF. CDR3 bases: TGTGCCAGCAGCTCCAGGACTAGCGGGGGGCCCTACAATGAGCAGTTCTTC.

The chain employs TRBV6-2 or TRBV6-3 and TRBJ2-5; TRBD2 matches at 7 bases. The length of the CDR3 is 13 residues. Trimming at V came to 7 bases and at J to 5 bases, leaving 7 bases not matched to a gene. The V gene's germline CDR1 is MNHEY and CDR2 SVGEGT. Here the CDR3 DNA reads TGTGCCAGCAAACGGACTAGTCTTGAGACCCAGTACTTC. Its protein is CASKRTSLETQYF.